The rows below give T cell receptor beta chains drawn from one sample of a study of Ad26.COV2.S vaccination and SARS-CoV-2 variants. Clones were read by immunoSEQ multiplex PCR, and TCRdb kept only the in-frame ones, dropping some. The sample consists of some 290,000 clones, about 86% of them appearing once. Sequencing was performed on peripheral blood, taken in a trial of Ad26.COV2.S vaccine versus placebo. The receptor source for this set is a person between 18 and 60 years old who received the Ad26.COV2.S COVID-19 vaccine or a placebo. Both conserved end residues are part of each CDR3.

TRBV10-3	TRBJ2-2	CASGTGDTGELFF
TRBV12-1	TRBJ1-2	CASSLGHLYGYTF
TRBV5-1	TRBJ1-3	CASSSGGTGNTIYF
TRBV13	TRBJ2-4	CASSLRGLAKNIQYF
TRBV7-2	TRBJ1-3	CASGPSGGNTIYF
TRBV7-9	TRBJ1-6	CASSVKGTANSPLHF
TRBV4-2	TRBJ2-2	CASSQENGYTGELFF
TRBV11-2	TRBJ2-7	CASSSWTGNPYEQYF
TRBV7-9	TRBJ2-1	CASSYQEGIKQFF
TRBV6-1	TRBJ1-2	CASSEGGGPLNYGYTF
TRBV5-1	TRBJ1-1	CASSFEPSMNTEAFF
TRBV5-1	TRBJ2-5	CASSLLGTLNQETQYF
TRBV23-1	TRBJ1-6	CASSRDLLNSPLHF
TRBV5-4	TRBJ1-2	CASSYGQANYGYTF
TRBV29-1	TRBJ2-3	CSVAGASSSTDTQYF
TRBV2	TRBJ2-2	CASGKEFANTGELFF
TRBV3-1/TRBV3-2	TRBJ1-5	CASSQGGQGRRPQHF
TRBV5-1	TRBJ1-5	CASSLEGTSNQPQHF
TRBV5-8	TRBJ1-1	CASSSPAWRGRTEAFF
TRBV7-7	TRBJ2-7	CASSLASGDSYEQYF
TRBV20-1	TRBJ1-5	CSASGGQGYSNQPQHF
TRBV2	TRBJ2-3	CASSQDLSTDTQYF
TRBV18	TRBJ1-1	CASSTRIIENTEAFF
TRBV6-5	TRBJ2-7	CASSYSRRAYEQYF
TRBV28	TRBJ2-7	CASSPTSGYEQYF
TRBV29-1	TRBJ1-2	CSVEDGDRGPTNYGYTF
TRBV2	TRBJ2-7	CASRGGTGDLEQYF
TRBV7-9	TRBJ2-7	CASSLSVSLNEQYF
TRBV4-2	TRBJ1-1	CASSQDSILNTEAFF
TRBV7-2	TRBJ2-7	CASSLARWEGFYEQYF
TRBV9	TRBJ2-3	CASSVAGGFTDTQYF
TRBV19	TRBJ2-7	CASRRDAGQGGYEQYF
TRBV18	TRBJ2-3	CASSHGTPNVADTQYF
TRBV18	TRBJ2-5	CASSPSEGWRETQYF
TRBV29-1	TRBJ1-1	CSVEEGQGFTEAFF
TRBV7-2	TRBJ2-6	CASSSEWGSGANVLTF
TRBV6-5	TRBJ1-2	CASTSGSDYGYTF
TRBV3-1/TRBV3-2	TRBJ2-1	CASSQDLAGGWQFF
TRBV14	TRBJ2-3	CASSPSRGGQYF
TRBV4-3	TRBJ1-6	CASSQDLAGAASYNSPLHF
TRBV30	TRBJ2-5	CAWSLGGGHETQYF
TRBV5-4	TRBJ1-2	CASSSGGEYGYTF
TRBV5-4	TRBJ1-1	CASSLGQPPMNTEAFF
TRBV27	TRBJ1-6	CASSSPDRGYNSPLHF
TRBV29-1	TRBJ1-5	CSAKNRGSNQPQHF
TRBV28	TRBJ1-2	CASSFVVGRGDYGYTF
TRBV18	TRBJ2-7	CASSDQGYEQYF
TRBV5-6	TRBJ1-5	CASSLGRAQPSRNQPQHF
TRBV25-1	TRBJ1-1	CASSGAAHIALNTEAFF
TRBV2	TRBJ2-7	CASSPQIDYEQYF
TRBV25-1	TRBJ1-2	CASSVGRGYGYTF
TRBV7-3	TRBJ1-3	CASSCRSGGYLFLFSGNTIYF
TRBV10-3	TRBJ2-7	CAINAGGAGYEQYF
TRBV7-2	TRBJ1-2	CASRPTGVYGYTF
TRBV5-6	TRBJ1-3	CASSKQGANTIYF